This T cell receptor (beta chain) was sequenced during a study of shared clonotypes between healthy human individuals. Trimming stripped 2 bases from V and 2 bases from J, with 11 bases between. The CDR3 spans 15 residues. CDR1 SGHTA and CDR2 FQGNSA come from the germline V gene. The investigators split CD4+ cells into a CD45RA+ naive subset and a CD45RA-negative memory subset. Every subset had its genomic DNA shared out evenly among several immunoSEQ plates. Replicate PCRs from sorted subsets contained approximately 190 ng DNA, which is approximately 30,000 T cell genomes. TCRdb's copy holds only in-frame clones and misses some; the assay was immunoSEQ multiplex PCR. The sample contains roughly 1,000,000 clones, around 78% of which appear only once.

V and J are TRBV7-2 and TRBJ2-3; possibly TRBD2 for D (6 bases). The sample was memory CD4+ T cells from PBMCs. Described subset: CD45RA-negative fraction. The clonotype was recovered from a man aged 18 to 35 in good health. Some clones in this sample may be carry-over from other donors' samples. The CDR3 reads CASSLIWGVTDTQYF. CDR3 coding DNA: TGTGCCAGCAGCTTAATTTGGGGGGTCACAGATACGCAGTATTTT.